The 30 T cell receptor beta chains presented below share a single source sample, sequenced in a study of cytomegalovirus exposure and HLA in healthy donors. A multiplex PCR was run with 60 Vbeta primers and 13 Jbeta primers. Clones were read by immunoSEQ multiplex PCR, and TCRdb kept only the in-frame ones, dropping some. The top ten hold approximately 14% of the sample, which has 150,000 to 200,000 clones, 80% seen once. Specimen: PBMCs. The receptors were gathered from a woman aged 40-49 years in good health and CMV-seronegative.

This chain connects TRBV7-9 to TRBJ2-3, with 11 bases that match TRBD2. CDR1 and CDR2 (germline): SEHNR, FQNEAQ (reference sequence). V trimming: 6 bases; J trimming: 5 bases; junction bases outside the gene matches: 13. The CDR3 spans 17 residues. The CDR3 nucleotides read TGTGCCAGCAGAAAGGCCCCTGTAGCGGGGGGGCTAGATACGCAGTATTTT. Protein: CASRKAPVAGGLDTQYF.

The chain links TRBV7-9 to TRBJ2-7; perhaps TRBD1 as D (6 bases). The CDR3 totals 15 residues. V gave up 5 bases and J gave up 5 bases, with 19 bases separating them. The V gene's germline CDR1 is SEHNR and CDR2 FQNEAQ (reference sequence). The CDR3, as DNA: TGTGCCAGCAGCAACAATTCCGCTACAGGGCACGAGCAGTACTTC. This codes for CASSNNSATGHEQYF.

The CDR3 nucleotides are TGTGCCAGCAGCGAGACCTACGAGCAGTACTTC. It is translated as CASSETYEQYF. This chain joins TRBV2 and TRBJ2-7; D is unclear. Germline V gene sequence: CDR1 SNHLY, CDR2 FYNNEI. The CDR3 is made up of 11 amino acids. The V end lost 6 bases, the J end lost 2 bases, and 5 bases lay between the germline ends.

CDR3 in amino acids: CASSAPLGTGKRNEQFF. The CDR3 DNA follows: TGTGCCAGCAGCGCCCCCCTCGGGACAGGGAAACGAAATGAGCAGTTCTTC. The chain carries TRBV5-4 and TRBJ2-1, with 9 bases fitting TRBD1. The germline CDR1 and CDR2 sequences are SGHNT and YYREEE (reference sequence). The CDR3 length is 17 residues. V shed 4 bases and J 7 bases; nucleotides not matched to a gene: 15.

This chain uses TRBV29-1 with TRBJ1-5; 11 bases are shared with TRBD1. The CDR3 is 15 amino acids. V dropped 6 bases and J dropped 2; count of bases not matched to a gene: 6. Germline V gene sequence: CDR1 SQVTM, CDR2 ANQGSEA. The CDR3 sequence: CSVGDRGSGNQPQHF. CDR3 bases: TGCAGCGTGGGGGACAGGGGGTCGGGCAATCAGCCCCAGCATTTT.

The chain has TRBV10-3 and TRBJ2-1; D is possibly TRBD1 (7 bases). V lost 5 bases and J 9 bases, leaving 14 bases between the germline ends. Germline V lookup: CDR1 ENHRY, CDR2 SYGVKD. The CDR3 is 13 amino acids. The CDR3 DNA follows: TGTGCCATCAGTTCAAACAGGGGAGGTGAGCAGTTCTTC. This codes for CAISSNRGGEQFF.

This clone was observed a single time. The CDR3: CASSSRGNEKLFF. The CDR3 DNA is TGTGCCAGCAGCTCTCGGGGGAATGAAAAACTGTTTTTT. V and J are TRBV11-2 and TRBJ1-4, with TRBD1 as a possible D gene (5 bases). This CDR3 has 13 residues. Looked up from germline, CDR1 is SGHAT and CDR2 is FQNNGV. V was clipped by 4 bases and J by 5 bases, with 8 bases between them.

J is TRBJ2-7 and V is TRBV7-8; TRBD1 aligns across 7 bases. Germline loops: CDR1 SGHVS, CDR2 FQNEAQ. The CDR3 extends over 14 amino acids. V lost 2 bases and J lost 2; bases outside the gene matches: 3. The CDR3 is CASSLSGTAYEQYF. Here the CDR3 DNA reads TGTGCCAGCAGCTTATCCGGGACAGCCTACGAGCAGTACTTC.

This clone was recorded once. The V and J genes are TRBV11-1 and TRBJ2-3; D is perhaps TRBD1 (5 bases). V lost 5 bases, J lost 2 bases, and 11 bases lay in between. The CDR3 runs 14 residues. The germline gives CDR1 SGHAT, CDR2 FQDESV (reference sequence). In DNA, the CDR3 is TGTGCCAGCAGCCAAGACAGCCTCACAGATACGCAGTATTTT. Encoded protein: CASSQDSLTDTQYF.

CDR3 residues: CASTRQTDEQFF. In DNA form, the CDR3 reads TGTGCCAGCACAAGACAGACCGATGAGCAGTTCTTC. The rearrangement links TRBV28 to TRBJ2-1; D is possibly TRBD1 (5 bases). CDR1 MDHEN and CDR2 SYDVKM come from the germline V gene. The germline V and J ends were trimmed by 7 bases and 8 bases, with 12 bases remaining between them. The CDR3 sequence is 12 residues long.

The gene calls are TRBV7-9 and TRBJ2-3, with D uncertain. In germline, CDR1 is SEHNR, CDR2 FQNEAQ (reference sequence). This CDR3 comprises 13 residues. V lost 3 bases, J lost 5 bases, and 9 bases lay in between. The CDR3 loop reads CASSFERVDTQYF. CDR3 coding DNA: TGTGCCAGCAGCTTTGAGCGCGTAGATACGCAGTATTTT.

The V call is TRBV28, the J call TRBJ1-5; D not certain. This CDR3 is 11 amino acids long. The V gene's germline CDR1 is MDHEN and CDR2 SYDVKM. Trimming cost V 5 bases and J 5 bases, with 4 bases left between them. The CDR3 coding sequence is TGTGCCAGCAGTATCGATCAGCCCCAGCATTTT. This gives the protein CASSIDQPQHF.

CDR3 in amino acids: CASSLDRDQPQHF. The CDR3 DNA follows: TGCGCCAGCAGCCTGGACAGGGATCAGCCCCAGCATTTT. The chain has TRBV4-3 and TRBJ1-5; 8 nucleotides align to TRBD1. The germline V gene encodes CDR1 LGHNA and CDR2 YSLEER. The CDR3 runs to 13 residues. J was trimmed by 5 bases and V by 4 bases; bases with no gene match: 1.

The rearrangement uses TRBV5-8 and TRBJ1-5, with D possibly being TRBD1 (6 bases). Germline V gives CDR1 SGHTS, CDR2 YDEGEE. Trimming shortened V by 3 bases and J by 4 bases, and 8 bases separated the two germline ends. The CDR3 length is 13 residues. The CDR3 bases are TGTGCCAGCAGCTGGGGGCGGAATCAGCCCCAGCATTTT. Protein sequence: CASSWGRNQPQHF.

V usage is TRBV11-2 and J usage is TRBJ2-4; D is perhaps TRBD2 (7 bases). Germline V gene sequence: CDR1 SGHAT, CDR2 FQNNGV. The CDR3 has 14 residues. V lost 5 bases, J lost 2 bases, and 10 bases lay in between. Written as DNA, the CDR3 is TGTGCCAGCAGCCGCGGGGGCCCCAAAAACATTCAGTACTTC. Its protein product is CASSRGGPKNIQYF.

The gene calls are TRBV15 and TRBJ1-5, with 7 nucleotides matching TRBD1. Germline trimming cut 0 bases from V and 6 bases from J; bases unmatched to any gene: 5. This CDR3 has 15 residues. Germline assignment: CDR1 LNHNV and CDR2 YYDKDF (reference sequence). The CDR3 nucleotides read TGTGCCACCAGCAGAGATCGACAGGGAGGTCAGCCCCAGCATTTT. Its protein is CATSRDRQGGQPQHF.

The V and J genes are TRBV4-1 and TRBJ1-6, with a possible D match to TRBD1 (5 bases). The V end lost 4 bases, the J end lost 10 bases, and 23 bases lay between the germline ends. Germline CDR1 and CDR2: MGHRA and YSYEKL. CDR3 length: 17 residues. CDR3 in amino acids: CASSRALARRGGSPLHF. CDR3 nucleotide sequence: TGCGCCAGCAGCCGCGCTCTCGCGCGGAGGGGTGGGTCACCCCTCCACTTT.

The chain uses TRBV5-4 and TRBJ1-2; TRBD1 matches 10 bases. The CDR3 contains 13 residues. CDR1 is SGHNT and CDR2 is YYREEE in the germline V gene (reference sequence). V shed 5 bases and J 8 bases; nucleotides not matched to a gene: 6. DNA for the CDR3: TGTGCCAGCAGACGCGGACAGGGGGACGGCTACACCTTC. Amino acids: CASRRGQGDGYTF.

CDR3 region: CASSYSRYYGYTF. The CDR3 DNA sequence: TGTGCCAGCAGTTACTCGAGGTACTATGGCTACACCTTC. The chain employs TRBV6-6 and TRBJ1-2, with D unclear. The ends were cut back, 0 bases at V and 3 bases at J, with 5 bases in the middle. Germline CDR1 MNHNY, CDR2 SVGAGI (reference sequence). This CDR3 is 13 amino acids long.

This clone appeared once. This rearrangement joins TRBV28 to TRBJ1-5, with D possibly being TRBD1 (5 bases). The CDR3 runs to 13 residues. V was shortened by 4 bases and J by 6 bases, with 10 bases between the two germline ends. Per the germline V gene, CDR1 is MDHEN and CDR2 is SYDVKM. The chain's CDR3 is CASSSPGFQPQHF. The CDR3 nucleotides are TGTGCCAGCAGTTCTCCAGGGTTTCAGCCCCAGCATTTT.

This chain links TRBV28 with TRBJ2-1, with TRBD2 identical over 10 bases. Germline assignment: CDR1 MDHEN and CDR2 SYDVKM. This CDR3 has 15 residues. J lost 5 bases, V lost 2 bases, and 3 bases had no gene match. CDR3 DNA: TGTGCCAGCAGTTTACTAGCGGGGGTCGACAATGAGCAGTTCTTC. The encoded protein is CASSLLAGVDNEQFF.

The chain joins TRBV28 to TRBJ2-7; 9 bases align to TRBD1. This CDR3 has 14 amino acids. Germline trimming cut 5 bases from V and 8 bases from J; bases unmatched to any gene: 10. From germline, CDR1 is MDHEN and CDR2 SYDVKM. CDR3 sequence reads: CASSSRDRAEKQYF. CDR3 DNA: TGTGCCAGCAGTAGCCGGGACAGGGCTGAAAAGCAGTACTTC.

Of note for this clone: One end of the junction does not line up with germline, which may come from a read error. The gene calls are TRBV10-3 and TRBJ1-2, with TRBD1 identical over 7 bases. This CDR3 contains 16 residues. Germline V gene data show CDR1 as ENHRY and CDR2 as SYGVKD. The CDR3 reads CASSYSVRGTDYGYTF. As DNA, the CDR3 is TGTGCCAGCAGTTACTCGGTCAGGGGGACCGACTATGGCTACACCTTC.

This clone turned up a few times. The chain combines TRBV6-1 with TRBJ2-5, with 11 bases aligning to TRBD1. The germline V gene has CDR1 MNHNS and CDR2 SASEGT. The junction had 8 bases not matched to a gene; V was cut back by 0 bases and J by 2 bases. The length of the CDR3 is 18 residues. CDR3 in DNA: TGTGCCAGCAGTGAAGCACTCGGGACAGGGGGGGAGCAAGAGACCCAGTACTTC. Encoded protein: CASSEALGTGGEQETQYF.

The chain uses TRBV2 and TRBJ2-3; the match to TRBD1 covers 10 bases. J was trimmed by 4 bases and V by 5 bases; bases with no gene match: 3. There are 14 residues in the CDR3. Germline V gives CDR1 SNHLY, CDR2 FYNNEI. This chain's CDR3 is CASSLGQGPDTQYF. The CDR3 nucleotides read TGTGCCAGCAGTTTGGGACAGGGGCCAGATACGCAGTATTTT.

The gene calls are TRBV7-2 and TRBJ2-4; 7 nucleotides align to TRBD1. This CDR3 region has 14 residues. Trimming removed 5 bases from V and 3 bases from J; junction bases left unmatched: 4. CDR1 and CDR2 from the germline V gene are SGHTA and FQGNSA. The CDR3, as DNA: TGTGCCAGCAGCCCAGGGGGAAGCAAAAACATTCAGTACTTC. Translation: CASSPGGSKNIQYF. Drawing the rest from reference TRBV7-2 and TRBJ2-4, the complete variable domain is GAGVSQSPSNKVTEKGKDVELRCDPISGHTALYWYRQSLGQGLEFLIYFQGNSAPDKSGLPSDRFSAERTGGSVSTLTIQRTQQEDSAVYLCASSPGGSKNIQYFGAGTRLSVL.

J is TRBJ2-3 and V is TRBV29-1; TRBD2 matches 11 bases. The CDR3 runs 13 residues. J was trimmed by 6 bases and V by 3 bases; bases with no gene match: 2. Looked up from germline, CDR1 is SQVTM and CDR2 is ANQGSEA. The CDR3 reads CSVDLAGGDTQYF. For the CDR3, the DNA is TGCAGCGTTGACTTAGCGGGAGGGGATACGCAGTATTTT.

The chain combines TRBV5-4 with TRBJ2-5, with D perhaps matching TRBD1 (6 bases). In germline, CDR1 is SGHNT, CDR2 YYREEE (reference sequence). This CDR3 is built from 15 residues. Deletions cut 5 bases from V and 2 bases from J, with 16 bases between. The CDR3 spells CASRPKGGPQETQYF. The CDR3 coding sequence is TGTGCCAGCAGACCCAAAGGGGGACCACAAGAGACCCAGTACTTC.

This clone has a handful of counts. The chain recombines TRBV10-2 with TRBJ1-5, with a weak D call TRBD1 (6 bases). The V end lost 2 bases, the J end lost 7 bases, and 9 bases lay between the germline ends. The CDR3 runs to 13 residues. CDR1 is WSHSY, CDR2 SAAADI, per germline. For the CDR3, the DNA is TGCGCCAGCAGTGAGGGGGGCTTACAGCCCCAGCATTTT. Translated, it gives CASSEGGLQPQHF.

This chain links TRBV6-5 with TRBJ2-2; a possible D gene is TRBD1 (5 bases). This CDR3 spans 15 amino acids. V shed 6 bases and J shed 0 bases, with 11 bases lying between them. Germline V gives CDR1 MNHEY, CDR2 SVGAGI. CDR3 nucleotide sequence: TGTGCCAGCAGGGATCGACAGTCGAACACCGGGGAGCTGTTTTTT. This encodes CASRDRQSNTGELFF.